Listed here are 3 T cell receptor beta chains from one sample, sequenced in a study of shared clonotypes between healthy human individuals. The assay was immunoSEQ multiplex PCR, and TCRdb's table has in-frame clones only and misses some. Among some 500,000 clones listed, about 96% were seen once. Sequenced material: naive CD4+ T cells sorted from blood. Indicated subset: CD45RA+ positively selected. These receptors all stem from a woman in her twenties or thirties in good health.

The chain joins TRBV5-4 to TRBJ2-7; no firm D call. Germline V gene sequence: CDR1 SGHNT, CDR2 YYREEE (reference sequence). V was cut by 3 bases and J by 6 bases, with 22 bases left in between. This CDR3 comprises 16 residues. CDR3 loop: CASSSCPPPLLCEQYF. The DNA of the CDR3 is TGTGCCAGCAGCTCCTGTCCACCCCCCTTACTGTGCGAGCAGTACTTC.

V usage is TRBV7-9 and J usage is TRBJ1-1; no clear D. The length of the CDR3 is 14 residues. The ends were cut back, 3 bases at V and 5 bases at J, with 13 bases in the middle. Germline CDR1 SEHNR, CDR2 FQNEAQ (reference sequence). CDR3 sequence reads: CASSLVQGWTEAFF. In DNA, the CDR3 is TGTGCCAGCAGCTTGGTACAAGGTTGGACTGAAGCTTTCTTT. The variable domain in full, with the rest retrieved from reference TRBV7-9 and TRBJ1-1, is DTGVSQNPRHKITKRGQNVTFRCDPISEHNRLYWYRQTLGQGPEFLTYFQNEAQLEKSRLLSDRFSAERPKGSFSTLEIQRTEQGDSAMYLCASSLVQGWTEAFFGQGTRLTVV.

The gene calls are TRBV9 and TRBJ2-3, with TRBD2 matching over 9 bases. With 0 bases clipped from V and 0 bases from J, the junction kept 2 bases outside the gene matches. The CDR3 loop spans 16 amino acids. Germline lookup yields CDR1 SGDLS and CDR2 YYNGEE. CDR3 nucleotides: TGTGCCAGCAGCGTAGCGGGACTAGCTAGCACAGATACGCAGTATTTT. It is translated as CASSVAGLASTDTQYF.